A single sample is the source of the 29 T cell receptor beta chains below, sequenced in a study of blood T cell repertoires in COVID-19. The table came from immunoSEQ multiplex PCR; TCRdb's copy has only in-frame clones and leaves some out. The data contain about 33,000 clones, approximately 89% of them seen just once; the ten biggest clones take up around 7%. Sequencing input: peripheral blood. These receptor sequences come from a human donor in a cohort sampled during active COVID-19.

This clone appeared once. This chain connects TRBV3-1 (or the pseudogene TRBV3-2) to TRBJ2-7; no reliable D call. CDR1 is LGHDT and CDR2 is YNNKEL in the germline V gene (reference sequence). Trimming cost V 4 bases and J 1 base, with 11 bases left between them. This CDR3 has 14 residues. CDR3 loop: CASSPLGLSYEQYF. CDR3 DNA sequence: TGTGCCAGCAGCCCGTTGGGCCTTTCCTACGAGCAGTACTTC.

The CDR3 coding sequence is TGTGCCATCAGTGTCGGACTAGCGGGGGGGCAAGAGACCCAGTACTTC. This encodes CAISVGLAGGQETQYF. The chain employs TRBV10-3 and TRBJ2-5; 15 positions match TRBD2. The germline V gene has CDR1 ENHRY and CDR2 SYGVKD. V lost 4 bases, J lost 2 bases, and 2 bases stayed unmatched. The CDR3 length is 16 residues.

This chain connects TRBV28 to TRBJ1-6; TRBD1 matches 10 bases. V dropped 5 bases and J dropped 10; count of bases not matched to a gene: 8. This CDR3 has 15 residues. Germline loops: CDR1 MDHEN, CDR2 SYDVKM. CDR3: CASSQPGQGYSPLHF. In DNA, the CDR3 is TGTGCCAGCAGTCAGCCGGGACAGGGGTACTCACCCCTCCACTTT.

The V call is TRBV11-2, the J call TRBJ2-2; unclear D gene. The CDR3 is made up of 13 amino acids. Germline V CDR1 and CDR2: SGHAT, FQNNGV. The V end lost 0 bases, the J end lost 4 bases, and 3 bases lay between the germline ends. The CDR3 loop is CASSLDLTGELFF. As DNA, the CDR3 is TGTGCCAGCAGCTTAGACCTCACCGGGGAGCTGTTTTTT.

This clone was observed a single time. V is TRBV13 and J is TRBJ2-7; the match to TRBD2 covers 8 bases. The V gene's germline CDR1 is PRHDT and CDR2 FYEKMQ (reference sequence). CDR3 size: 13 residues. With 2 bases clipped from V and 3 bases from J, the junction kept 0 bases outside the gene matches. CDR3 amino acids: CASSLSGSYEQYF. The CDR3 region has the DNA TGTGCCAGCAGCTTAAGCGGGAGCTACGAGCAGTACTTC. The whole variable domain, filled in from reference TRBV13 and TRBJ2-7, reads AAGVIQSPRHLIKEKRETATLKCYPIPRHDTVYWYQQGPGQDPQFLISFYEKMQSDKGSIPDRFSAQQFSDYHSELNMSSLELGDSALYFCASSLSGSYEQYFGPGTRLTVT.

J is TRBJ2-1 and V is TRBV9, with D maybe TRBD2 (5 bases). There are 13 residues in the CDR3. Looked up from germline, CDR1 is SGDLS and CDR2 is YYNGEE. The V gene lost 3 bases and the J gene lost 5 bases, with 9 bases spanning the gap. In nucleotides, the CDR3 is TGTGCCAGCAGCGGAGGGCCGAACAATGAGCAGTTCTTC. Translation gives CASSGGPNNEQFF.

By share, this clone counts as medium-sized. The rearrangement uses TRBV28 and TRBJ2-5; TRBD2 agrees at 10 bases. The V gene's germline CDR1 is MDHEN and CDR2 SYDVKM. V shed 4 bases, J shed 0 bases, and the junction held 8 bases outside the gene matches. The CDR3 contains 17 residues. The CDR3: CASSSGLADPYQETQYF. The CDR3 DNA reads as TGTGCCAGCAGTTCCGGACTAGCGGACCCGTACCAAGAGACCCAGTACTTC.

CDR3 bases: TGTGCCAGCAGTCCGTTAAGCGGGAGTGAGACCCAGTACTTC. This encodes CASSPLSGSETQYF. V is TRBV28 and J is TRBJ2-5; 8 nucleotides agree with TRBD2. Per germline, CDR1 MDHEN and CDR2 SYDVKM. V gave up 5 bases and J gave up 5 bases; unmatched junction bases: 7. This CDR3 region has 14 residues.

This clone was detected only a few times. This chain joins TRBV6-5 and TRBJ1-2; D gene unclear. CDR1 and CDR2 from the germline V gene are MNHEY and SVGAGI. Between the trimmed V and J ends, which lost 6 bases and 0 bases, there was a span of 14 bases. The CDR3 is 15 amino acids. This CDR3 reads CASSTTLQTNYGYTF. In nucleotides, the CDR3 is TGTGCCAGCAGCACCACCCTACAGACTAACTATGGCTACACCTTC.

The chain combines TRBV24-1 with TRBJ1-5, with 8 positions matching TRBD1. Losses at the gene ends were 7 bases for V and 5 bases for J; bases not matched to a gene: 6. The germline V gene has CDR1 KGHDR and CDR2 SFDVKD. CDR3 length: 14 residues. CDR3 residues: CATSGQGWDQPQHF. The CDR3 DNA reads TGTGCCACCAGCGGACAGGGTTGGGATCAGCCCCAGCATTTT.

The chain couples TRBV12-3 or TRBV12-4 to TRBJ2-1; D perhaps matches TRBD2 (5 bases). This CDR3 comprises 13 residues. Between the trimmed V and J ends, which lost 3 bases and 7 bases, there was a span of 10 bases. The CDR3 nucleotides are TGTGCCAGCAGTTTCGGGGAAGGGAATGAGCAGTTCTTC. It translates to CASSFGEGNEQFF.

The chain combines TRBV28 with TRBJ2-2, with 9 nucleotides matching TRBD1. V gave up 6 bases and J gave up 3 bases; unmatched junction bases: 11. CDR1 is MDHEN and CDR2 is SYDVKM in the germline V gene. The CDR3 is 17 amino acids. For the CDR3, the DNA is TGTGCCAGCAGATATCCACCGGGACAGGGTCACACCGGGGAGCTGTTTTTT. Amino acid sequence: CASRYPPGQGHTGELFF. Drawing the rest from reference TRBV28 and TRBJ2-2, the complete variable domain is DVKVTQSSRYLVKRTGEKVFLECVQDMDHENMFWYRQDPGLGLRLIYFSYDVKMKEKGDIPEGYSVSREKKERFSLILESASTNQTSMYLCASRYPPGQGHTGELFFGEGSRLTVL.

The rearrangement joins TRBV11-2 to TRBJ2-4; tentative D call: TRBD2 (5 bases). Germline-derived CDR1 and CDR2 are SGHAT and FQNNGV. Trimming took 3 bases from V and 12 from J, leaving 15 bases between them. The length of the CDR3 is 13 residues. The CDR3 loop reads CASSLGSPYDQYF. In nucleotides, the CDR3 is TGTGCCAGCAGCTTGGGGAGCCCTTACGATCAGTACTTC.

V usage is TRBV30 and J usage is TRBJ2-7; D ambiguous. The V end was cut by 2 bases, the J end by 0 bases, with 5 bases between. CDR1 is GTSNPN, CDR2 SVGIG, per germline (reference sequence). CDR3 length: 12 residues. As DNA, the CDR3 is TGTGCCTGGAGTTCGAGCTCCTACGAGCAGTACTTC. Translating gives CAWSSSSYEQYF. The full variable domain, with the rest looked up from reference TRBV30 and TRBJ2-7, is SQTIHQWPATLVQPVGSPLSLECTVEGTSNPNLYWYRQAAGRGLQLLFYSVGIGQISSEVPQNLSASRPQDRQFILSSKKLLLSDSGFYLCAWSSSSYEQYFGPGTRLTVT.

The chain uses TRBV23-1 and TRBJ2-1; the D gene is possibly TRBD1 (6 bases). TRBV23-1 is marked as an open reading frame, function uncertain. The germline V and J ends were trimmed by 4 bases and 0 bases, with 16 bases remaining between them. This CDR3 is 17 amino acids long. Here the CDR3 reads CASSRPTTGFSYNEQFF. The CDR3 DNA follows: TGCGCCAGCAGTCGTCCCACTACAGGGTTCTCCTACAATGAGCAGTTCTTC.

This chain links TRBV5-1 with TRBJ1-1; D is ambiguous. V gave up 4 bases and J gave up 1 base, with 11 bases separating them. Germline-derived CDR1 and CDR2 are SGHRS and YFSETQ. The CDR3 consists of 14 residues. The CDR3 coding sequence is TGCGCCAGCAGCCAGCACTCGGGGAACACTGAAGCTTTCTTT. Amino acid sequence: CASSQHSGNTEAFF. The whole variable domain, remainder taken from reference TRBV5-1 and TRBJ1-1, is KAGVTQTPRYLIKTRGQQVTLSCSPISGHRSVSWYQQTPGQGLQFLFEYFSETQRNKGNFPGRFSGRQFSNSRSEMNVSTLELGDSALYLCASSQHSGNTEAFFGQGTRLTVV.

J is TRBJ2-4 and V is TRBV19; no reliable D call. The CDR3 is 17 amino acids. V shed 5 bases and J shed 0 bases, with 17 bases lying between them. Germline V gives CDR1 LNHDA, CDR2 SQIVND (reference sequence). In DNA, the CDR3 is TGTGCCAGTAGTCCAAGTCGCGGAATACTAGCCAAAAACATTCAGTACTTC. Translated, it gives CASSPSRGILAKNIQYF.

This chain links TRBV29-1 with TRBJ2-3, with D uncertain. Trimming shortened V by 5 bases and J by 0 bases, and 6 bases separated the two germline ends. This CDR3 region has 12 residues. Germline CDR1 SQVTM, CDR2 ANQGSEA. The CDR3 protein is CSVHQSTDTQYF. The CDR3 nucleotides are TGCAGCGTTCATCAGAGCACAGATACGCAGTATTTT.

The rearrangement links TRBV27 to TRBJ2-1; 7 nucleotides agree with TRBD1. This CDR3 is built from 15 residues. In germline, CDR1 is MNHEY, CDR2 SMNVEV (reference sequence). V was pared by 3 bases and J by 0 bases, with 2 bases of the junction left unmatched. CDR3: CASSLTGSSYNEQFF. In DNA form, the CDR3 reads TGTGCCAGCAGTTTGACAGGGAGCTCCTACAATGAGCAGTTCTTC.

V gene TRBV28 combines with J gene TRBJ2-1; D gene unclear. Germline assignment: CDR1 MDHEN and CDR2 SYDVKM. The CDR3 is made up of 15 amino acids. V shed 2 bases and J shed 3 bases, with 11 bases lying between them. CDR3 residues: CASSLGGAGYNEQFF. CDR3 sequence (DNA): TGTGCCAGCAGTTTAGGCGGTGCCGGCTACAATGAGCAGTTCTTC.

This clone was picked up one time. This chain links TRBV18 with TRBJ1-1; 8 bases agree with TRBD1. V shed 1 base and J 3 bases; nucleotides not matched to a gene: 13. This CDR3 is built from 18 residues. Germline loops: CDR1 KGHSH, CDR2 LQKENI. The DNA for the CDR3 is TGTGCCAGCTCACCACTGACCGGAACAGGGGGTTGGTACACTGAAGCTTTCTTT. Translation gives CASSPLTGTGGWYTEAFF. Supplemented by reference TRBV18 and TRBJ1-1, the full variable domain reads NAGVMQNPRHLVRRRGQEARLRCSPMKGHSHVYWYRQLPEEGLKFMVYLQKENIIDESGMPKERFSAEFPKEGPSILRIQQVVRGDSAAYFCASSPLTGTGGWYTEAFFGQGTRLTVV.

V and J are TRBV3-1 (or the pseudogene TRBV3-2) and TRBJ2-2, with 14 positions matching TRBD2. The J segment lost 17 bases and the V segment lost 5 bases, leaving 7 bases of the junction unmatched. This CDR3 comprises 13 residues. Germline values: CDR1 LGHDT, CDR2 YNNKEL (reference sequence). The CDR3 bases are TGTGCCAGCAGCGGGACTAGCGGGGGCCTACCCTTTTTT. It translates to CASSGTSGGLPFF.

The count of this clone is one. The chain employs TRBV5-4 and TRBJ2-7; 7 bases are shared with TRBD2. Per germline, CDR1 SGHNT and CDR2 YYREEE (reference sequence). The J segment lost 3 bases and the V segment lost 7 bases, leaving 4 bases of the junction unmatched. The CDR3 is 12 residues long. The CDR3 coding sequence is TGTGCCAGCGGGGAGGGAAGCTACGAGCAGTACTTC. Protein: CASGEGSYEQYF.

This clone appeared a single time. The V and J genes are TRBV10-3 and TRBJ2-5; maybe TRBD1 (5 bases). V shed 5 bases and J shed 1 base, with 11 bases lying between them. CDR1 is ENHRY and CDR2 is SYGVKD in the germline V gene. CDR3 length: 14 amino acids. The CDR3 DNA reads as TGTGCCATCAGTATAGCAGGGCCCCAAGAGACCCAGTACTTC. This sequence encodes CAISIAGPQETQYF.

The V call is TRBV19, the J call TRBJ1-4; no clear D gene. V was shortened by 3 bases and J by 10 bases, with 18 bases between the two germline ends. Looked up from germline, CDR1 is LNHDA and CDR2 is SQIVND (reference sequence). CDR3 length: 15 residues. CDR3 protein: CASSMVSGMNRKLFF. The CDR3 region has the DNA TGTGCCAGTAGTATGGTCTCGGGAATGAATCGAAAACTGTTTTTT.

This clone was recorded only once. V gene TRBV9 combines with J gene TRBJ2-2, with D tentatively TRBD2 (6 bases). Trimming left V 0 bases short and J 6 bases short, with 9 bases between. The germline CDR1 and CDR2 sequences are SGDLS and YYNGEE. This CDR3 has 14 residues. The DNA for the CDR3 is TGTGCCAGCAGCGTAGAGGACTACCCCGGGGAGCTGTTTTTT. Protein: CASSVEDYPGELFF.

This clone has just one count. The V and J genes are TRBV6-5 and TRBJ1-1; maybe TRBD1 (5 bases). Germline assignment: CDR1 MNHEY and CDR2 SVGAGI. The CDR3 loop spans 15 amino acids. Trimming removed 6 bases at V and 3 bases at J, with 17 bases between. CDR3: CASRPTWGVDTEAFF. CDR3 DNA: TGTGCCAGCAGACCGACGTGGGGGGTGGACACTGAAGCTTTCTTT.

The chain carries TRBV5-1 and TRBJ1-3; D uncertain. In germline, CDR1 is SGHRS, CDR2 YFSETQ. Trimming stripped 1 base from V and 2 bases from J, with 13 bases between. The CDR3 is 16 amino acids. Here the CDR3 DNA reads TGCGCCAGCAGCTTGTTTTTCGGGGAGGCTGGAAACACCATATATTTT. Protein: CASSLFFGEAGNTIYF.

The V call is TRBV3-1 (or the pseudogene TRBV3-2), the J call TRBJ2-5; 8 positions match TRBD1. After removal of 1 base from V and 4 bases from J, the junction contained 5 bases not matched to a gene. Germline CDR1 is LGHDT and CDR2 is YNNKEL (reference sequence). The CDR3 spans 15 residues. As DNA, the CDR3 is TGTGCCAGCAGCCAAGGACAGGGGAGTCGAGAGACCCAGTACTTC. Protein product: CASSQGQGSRETQYF.